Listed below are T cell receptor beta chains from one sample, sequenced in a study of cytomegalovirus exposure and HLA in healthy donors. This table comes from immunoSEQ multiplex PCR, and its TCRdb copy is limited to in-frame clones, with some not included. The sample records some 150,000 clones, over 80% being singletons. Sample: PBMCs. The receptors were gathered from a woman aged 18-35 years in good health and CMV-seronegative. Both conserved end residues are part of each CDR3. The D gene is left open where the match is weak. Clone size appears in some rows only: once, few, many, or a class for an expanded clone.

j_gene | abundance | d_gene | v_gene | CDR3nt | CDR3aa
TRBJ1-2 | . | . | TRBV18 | TGTGCCAGCTCACCAGGGTACGGGGGAGACTATGGCTACACCTTC | CASSPGYGGDYGYTF
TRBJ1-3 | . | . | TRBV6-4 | TGTGCCAGCAGAGATAGGGGCCCCAGGGCTCTCTCTGGAAACACCATATATTTT | CASRDRGPRALSGNTIYF
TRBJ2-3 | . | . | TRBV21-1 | TGTGCCAGCAGCAAATCCCCCGACAGGAACGACACAGATACGCAGTATTTT | CASSKSPDRNDTDTQYF
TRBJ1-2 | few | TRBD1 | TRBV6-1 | TGTGCCAGCAGTTTGGGACAGGGCGATGGCTACACCTTC | CASSLGQGDGYTF
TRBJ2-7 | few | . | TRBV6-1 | TGTGCCAGCAGTGAATCATACGAGCAGTACTTC | CASSESYEQYF
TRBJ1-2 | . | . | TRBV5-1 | TGCGCCAGCAGCTTCTACAGACAGCTGTGGTATGGCTACACCTTC | CASSFYRQLWYGYTF
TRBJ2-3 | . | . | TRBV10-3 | TGTGCCACGACATCCTCGGGCACAGATACGCAGTATTTT | CATTSSGTDTQYF
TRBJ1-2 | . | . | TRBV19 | TGTGCCAGTAGGAGGGCAGGAGACTATGGCTACACCTTC | CASRRAGDYGYTF
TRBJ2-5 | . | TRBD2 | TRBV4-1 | TGCGCCAGCAGACCTTCCCTCAAGACTAGCGGCCTCCAAGAGACCCAGTACTTC | CASRPSLKTSGLQETQYF
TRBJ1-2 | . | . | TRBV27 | TGTGCCAGCACCGCCGGGAGCGGCTACACCTTC | CASTAGSGYTF
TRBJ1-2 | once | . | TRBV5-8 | TGTGCCAGCAGCCGGCCCTGGGCAGGGGTTTCGGGTGGCTACACCTTC | CASSRPWAGVSGGYTF
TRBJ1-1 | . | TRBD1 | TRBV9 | TGTGCCAGCAGCGGGGACAGGATCACTGAAGCTTTCTTT | CASSGDRITEAFF
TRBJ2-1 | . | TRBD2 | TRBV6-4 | TGTGCCAGCAGTGACTCGATGGGGGGGATATACAATGAGCAGTTCTTC | CASSDSMGGIYNEQFF
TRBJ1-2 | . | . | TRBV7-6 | TGTGCCAGCAGCTTAGCCAGCAATATCCGGGGGGACGGCTACACCTTC | CASSLASNIRGDGYTF
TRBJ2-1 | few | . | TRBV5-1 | TGCGCCAGCAGCTTTAGTTCGGAGAATGAGCAGTTCTTC | CASSFSSENEQFF
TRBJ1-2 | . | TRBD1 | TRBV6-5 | TGTGCCAGCAGTGACAGGGCTAACTATGGCTACACCTTC | CASSDRANYGYTF
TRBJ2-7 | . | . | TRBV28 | TGTGCCAGCAGTTTATCCCCAACACAGCAGTACTTC | CASSLSPTQQYF
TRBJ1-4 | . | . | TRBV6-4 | TGTGCCAGCAGTGACGGCGAGGCTAATGAAAAACTGTTTTTT | CASSDGEANEKLFF
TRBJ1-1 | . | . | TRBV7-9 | TGTGCCAGCAGCCCCACGGGAGGTAACACTGAAGCTTTCTTT | CASSPTGGNTEAFF
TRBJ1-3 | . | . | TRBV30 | TGTGCCTGGAGTGTACTTGGTTTTGGAAACACCATATATTTT | CAWSVLGFGNTIYF
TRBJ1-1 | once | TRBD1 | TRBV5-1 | TGCGCCAGCAGCTTTCAGGGGGAAGGTACTGAAGCTTTCTTT | CASSFQGEGTEAFF
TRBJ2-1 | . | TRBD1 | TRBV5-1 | TGCGCCAGCAGCCGGGACAGGGGGCACAATGAGCAGTTCTTC | CASSRDRGHNEQFF
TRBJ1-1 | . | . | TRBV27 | TGTGCCAGCACCATAGGGGGGGGGAACACTGAAGCTTTCTTT | CASTIGGGNTEAFF
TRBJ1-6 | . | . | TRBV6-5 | TGTGCCAGCAGTTACGGCAGGTTGAATTCACCCCTCCACTTT | CASSYGRLNSPLHF
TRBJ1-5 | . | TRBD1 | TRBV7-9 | TGTGCCAGCAGCCCCGGGCCGACAGGGCTCGGCAATCAGCCCCAGCATTTT | CASSPGPTGLGNQPQHF
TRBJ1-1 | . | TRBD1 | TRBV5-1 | TGCGCCAGCAGCTTGTTGGGGACAGGGTACGAAGCTTTCTTT | CASSLLGTGYEAFF
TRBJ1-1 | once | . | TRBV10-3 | TGTGCCATCAGTGAGTCGACAGACGAAGCTTTCTTT | CAISESTDEAFF
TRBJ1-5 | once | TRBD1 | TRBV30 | TGTGCCTGGAGTTTAAAACAGGGGACATTGAGGAGCAATCAGCCCCAGCATTTT | CAWSLKQGTLRSNQPQHF